The source of this T cell receptor beta chain is a study of blood T cell repertoires in COVID-19. At the level of the study: Samples taken during acute and convalescent COVID-19 were collected in the United States, Italy and Spain. PBMCs, B-cell-depleted T cells, or T cells provided the cDNA or gDNA that made up the material.

In the original analysis: Amplified reference gene primers provided the basis for estimating nucleated cell counts. Clones were read by immunoSEQ multiplex PCR, and TCRdb kept only the in-frame ones, dropping some. The V and J calls and the clone size are those of that table, but D and trimming were determined from the DNA. The sample includes some 50,000 clones, over 75% of them seen just once. J was trimmed by 4 bases and V by 6 bases; bases with no gene match: 8. The CDR3 length is 14 residues. The germline gives CDR1 SQVTM, CDR2 ANQGSEA. This TCR came from a human donor in a cohort sampled during active COVID-19. Sequencing was done on a sample of peripheral blood. V is TRBV29-1 and J is TRBJ2-1; 8 bases agree with TRBD1. The CDR3 loop is CSVDAGGLYNEQFF. As DNA, the CDR3 is TGCAGCGTAGACGCAGGGGGCTTATACAATGAGCAGTTCTTC.